This section outlines one T cell receptor beta chain sequence together with its context. Antigen: not known. The assay was immunoSEQ multiplex PCR, and TCRdb's table has in-frame clones only and misses some. This table has approximately 210,000 clones, 55% to 85% appearing once. Germline lookup yields CDR1 MDHEN and CDR2 SYDVKM. Trimming at V came to 6 bases and at J to 6 bases, leaving 4 bases not matched to a gene. This CDR3 contains 15 residues. This entry belongs to a study of cytotoxic CD8 clonotypes in ibrutinib-treated CLL. Broader study findings: With treatment, public clonotypes, which were uncommon, either contracted or remained stable.

The chain uses TRBV28 and TRBJ2-1; 14 nucleotides match TRBD2. Sample: PBMCs, taken after 24 months of ibrutinib treatment. This TCR derives from a human donor with chronic lymphocytic leukemia. The CDR3 loop reads CASSRTSGRFNEQFF. The CDR3 DNA sequence: TGTGCCAGCAGCAGGACTAGCGGGAGGTTCAATGAGCAGTTCTTC.